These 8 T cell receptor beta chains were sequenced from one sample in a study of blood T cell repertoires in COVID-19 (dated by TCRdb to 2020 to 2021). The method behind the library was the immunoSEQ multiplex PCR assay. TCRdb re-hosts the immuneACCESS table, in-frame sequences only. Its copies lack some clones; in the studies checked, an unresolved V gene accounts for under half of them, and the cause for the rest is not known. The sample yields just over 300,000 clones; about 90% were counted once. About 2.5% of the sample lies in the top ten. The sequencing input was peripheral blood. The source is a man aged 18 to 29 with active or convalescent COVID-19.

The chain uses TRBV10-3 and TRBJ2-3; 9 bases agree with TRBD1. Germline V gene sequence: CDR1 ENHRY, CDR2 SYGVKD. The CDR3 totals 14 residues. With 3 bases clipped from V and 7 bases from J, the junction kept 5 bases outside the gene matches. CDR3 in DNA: TGTGCCATCAGTGACCAGGGACAGGGAAATACGCAGTATTTT. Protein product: CAISDQGQGNTQYF.

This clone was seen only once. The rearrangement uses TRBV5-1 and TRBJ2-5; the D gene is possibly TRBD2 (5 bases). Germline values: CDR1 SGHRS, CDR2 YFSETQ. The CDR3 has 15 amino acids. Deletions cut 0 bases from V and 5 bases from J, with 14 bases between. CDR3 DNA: TGCGCCAGCAGCTTGGAGACTCTAGCCAGGGAGACCCAGTACTTC. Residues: CASSLETLARETQYF. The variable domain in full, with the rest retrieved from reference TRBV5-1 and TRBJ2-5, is KAGVTQTPRYLIKTRGQQVTLSCSPISGHRSVSWYQQTPGQGLQFLFEYFSETQRNKGNFPGRFSGRQFSNSRSEMNVSTLELGDSALYLCASSLETLARETQYFGPGTRLLVL.

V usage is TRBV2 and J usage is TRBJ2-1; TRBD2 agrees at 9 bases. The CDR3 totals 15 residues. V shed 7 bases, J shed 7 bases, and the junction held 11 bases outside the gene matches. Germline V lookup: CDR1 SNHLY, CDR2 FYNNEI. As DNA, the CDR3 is TGTGCCAGCAAAAGGACTAGCGCACTTGGGAATGAGCAGTTCTTC. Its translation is CASKRTSALGNEQFF.

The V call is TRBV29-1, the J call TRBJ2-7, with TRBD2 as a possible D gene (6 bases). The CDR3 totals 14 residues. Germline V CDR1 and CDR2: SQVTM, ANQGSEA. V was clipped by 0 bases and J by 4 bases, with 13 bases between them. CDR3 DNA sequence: TGCAGCGTTGAAGAGTCTAGCGAAGGGTACGAGCAGTACTTC. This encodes CSVEESSEGYEQYF.

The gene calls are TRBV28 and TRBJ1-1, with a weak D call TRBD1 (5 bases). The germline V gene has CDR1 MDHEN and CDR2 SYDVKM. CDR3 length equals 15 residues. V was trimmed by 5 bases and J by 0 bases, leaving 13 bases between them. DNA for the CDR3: TGTGCCAGCAGTCTCTGGGGGGTCCTGAACACTGAAGCTTTCTTT. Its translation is CASSLWGVLNTEAFF.

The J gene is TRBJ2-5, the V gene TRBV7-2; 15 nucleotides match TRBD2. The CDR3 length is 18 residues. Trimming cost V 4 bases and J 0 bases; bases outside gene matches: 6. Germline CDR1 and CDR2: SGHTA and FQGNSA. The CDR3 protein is CASSSSGTSGGYQETQYF. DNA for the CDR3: TGTGCCAGCAGCTCTTCCGGGACTAGCGGGGGGTACCAAGAGACCCAGTACTTC.

The CDR3 here is CASSPSGRVYNEQFF. The CDR3 region has the DNA TGTGCCAGCAGTCCTAGCGGGAGGGTCTACAATGAGCAGTTCTTC. The rearrangement joins TRBV9 to TRBJ2-1; 12 bases are a match to TRBD2. Losses at the gene ends were 5 bases for V and 3 bases for J; bases not matched to a gene: 3. Germline V gene data show CDR1 as SGDLS and CDR2 as YYNGEE. The length of the CDR3 is 15 residues.

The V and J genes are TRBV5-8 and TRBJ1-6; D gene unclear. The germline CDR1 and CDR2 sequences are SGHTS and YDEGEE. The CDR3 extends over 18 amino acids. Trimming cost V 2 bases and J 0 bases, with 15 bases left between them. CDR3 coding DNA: TGTGCCAGCAGCTTTGGTGTGGACTTGAGCTCCTATAATTCACCCCTCCACTTT. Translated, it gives CASSFGVDLSSYNSPLHF. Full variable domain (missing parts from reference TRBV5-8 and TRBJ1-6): EAGVTQSPTHLIKTRGQQATLRCSPISGHTSVYWYQQALGLGLQFLLWYDEGEERNRGNFPPRFSGRQFPNYSSELNVNALELEDSALYLCASSFGVDLSSYNSPLHFGNGTRLTVT.